Following are 29 T cell receptor beta chains from one sample sequenced in a study of cytomegalovirus exposure and HLA in healthy donors. This PCR relied on a set of 60 Vbeta primers and 13 Jbeta primers. Profiling relied on immunoSEQ multiplex PCR, and the TCRdb table lists in-frame clones only, not all of them. The table has 200,000 to 250,000 clones, about four fifths seen once. Sample: PBMCs. These receptors all stem from a middle-aged woman in good health and CMV-seropositive.

DNA for the CDR3: TGTGCCAGCTCACCCTATGGGGGGGCCCCGAACACTGAAGCTTTCTTT. Residues: CASSPYGGAPNTEAFF. This chain joins TRBV18 and TRBJ1-1, with TRBD1 as a possible D gene (6 bases). V lost 3 bases, J lost 1 base, and 15 bases lay in between. Germline lookup yields CDR1 KGHSH and CDR2 LQKENI. The CDR3 extends over 16 amino acids.

V gene TRBV5-6 combines with J gene TRBJ2-1; maybe TRBD2 (6 bases). Trimming removed 5 bases from V and 1 base from J, with 16 bases in between. CDR1 SGHDT and CDR2 YYEEEE come from the germline V gene. CDR3 size: 16 residues. This CDR3 reads CASSFGGAGSYNEQFF. The CDR3, as DNA: TGTGCCAGCAGTTTTGGAGGCGCGGGGTCCTACAATGAGCAGTTCTTC.

This clone has just a few counts. This chain connects TRBV6-1 to TRBJ2-7; no firm D call. This CDR3 is built from 11 residues. The V end was cut by 4 bases, the J end by 7 bases, with 8 bases between. Germline CDR1 and CDR2: MNHNS and SASEGT. CDR3 region: CASSATKEQYF. In nucleotides, the CDR3 is TGTGCCAGCAGTGCCACTAAGGAGCAGTACTTC.

The J gene is TRBJ2-1, the V gene TRBV25-1; 14 positions match TRBD2. CDR1 and CDR2 (germline): MGHDK, SYGVNS. V lost 10 bases and J lost 8; bases outside the gene matches: 10. The CDR3 has 15 amino acids. The CDR3 DNA reads as TGTGCCACCCGTAAGGGACTAGCGGGAGTGCATGAGCAGTTCTTC. Amino acids: CATRKGLAGVHEQFF.

The chain carries TRBV30 and TRBJ2-1; D ambiguous. The CDR3 extends over 14 amino acids. Trimming left V 4 bases short and J 5 bases short, with 15 bases between. The germline gives CDR1 GTSNPN, CDR2 SVGIG (reference sequence). CDR3 residues: CAWNPTPLNNEQFF. In nucleotides, the CDR3 is TGTGCCTGGAATCCGACTCCGCTAAACAATGAGCAGTTCTTC.

This chain links TRBV4-3 with TRBJ1-4, with 9 bases matching TRBD1. Unmatched junction bases numbered 11, after V lost 2 bases and J lost 7 bases. Germline V gene data show CDR1 as LGHNA and CDR2 as YSLEER. The CDR3 runs to 17 residues. The DNA for the CDR3 is TGCGCCAGCAGCCAACCAAAACCGGGACAGGGAAGTGAAAAACTGTTTTTT. Protein sequence: CASSQPKPGQGSEKLFF.

The chain couples TRBV7-2 to TRBJ1-2; 7 nucleotides align to TRBD1. The CDR3 length is 13 residues. Germline-derived CDR1 and CDR2 are SGHTA and FQGNSA. Germline trimming cut 2 bases from V and 6 bases from J; bases unmatched to any gene: 3. The DNA of the CDR3 is TGTGCCAGCAGCTTAAGGACAGGAAATGGCTACACCTTC. It yields the protein CASSLRTGNGYTF.

Only one count was recorded for this clone. The CDR3 bases are TGTGCCAGCAGGGGGCGGACTAGCGGTTACAATGAGCAGTTCTTC. It encodes CASRGRTSGYNEQFF. The chain joins TRBV6-6 to TRBJ2-1, with 10 positions matching TRBD2. The germline V gene has CDR1 MNHNY and CDR2 SVGAGI (reference sequence). The V gene end was trimmed by 6 bases and the J gene end by 4 bases; junction bases not matched to a gene: 6. The CDR3 consists of 15 residues.

This sequence joins TRBV30 and TRBJ1-1; D is unclear. CDR3 size: 13 residues. V was shortened by 2 bases and J by 0 bases, with 7 bases between the two germline ends. Per germline, CDR1 GTSNPN and CDR2 SVGIG (reference sequence). The CDR3 spells CAWSTGMNTEAFF. CDR3 sequence (DNA): TGTGCCTGGAGTACCGGGATGAACACTGAAGCTTTCTTT.

The chain couples TRBV28 to TRBJ2-3; 11 nucleotides match TRBD1. This CDR3 is 17 amino acids long. With 5 bases clipped from V and 3 bases from J, the junction kept 10 bases outside the gene matches. Germline lookup yields CDR1 MDHEN and CDR2 SYDVKM. Here the CDR3 DNA reads TGTGCCAGCAGTATACGGACGGACAGGGGGCGGACAGATACGCAGTATTTT. Translation gives CASSIRTDRGRTDTQYF. Full variable domain (missing parts from reference TRBV28 and TRBJ2-3): DVKVTQSSRYLVKRTGEKVFLECVQDMDHENMFWYRQDPGLGLRLIYFSYDVKMKEKGDIPEGYSVSREKKERFSLILESASTNQTSMYLCASSIRTDRGRTDTQYFGPGTRLTVL.

The J gene is TRBJ2-5, the V gene TRBV7-2; TRBD1 matches 7 bases. Germline CDR1 reads SGHTA; CDR2 reads FQGNSA. The CDR3 extends over 14 amino acids. J was trimmed by 4 bases and V by 5 bases; bases with no gene match: 7. Here the CDR3 DNA reads TGTGCCAGCAGCCCGACAGGGCTTGCAGAGACCCAGTACTTC. Its protein product is CASSPTGLAETQYF.

The chain couples TRBV27 to TRBJ1-6, with 8 bases fitting TRBD1. CDR1 and CDR2 (germline): MNHEY, SMNVEV (reference sequence). J gave up 9 bases and V 3 bases, and 7 bases lay outside the gene matches. The CDR3 contains 15 residues. CDR3: CASSFSQGAGSPLHF. Here the CDR3 DNA reads TGTGCCAGCAGTTTTTCCCAGGGGGCTGGTTCACCCCTCCACTTT.

The chain employs TRBV11-3 and TRBJ1-1; D is uncertain. The CDR3 has 14 amino acids. The germline gives CDR1 SGHNT, CDR2 YENEEA. Trimming removed 5 bases from V and 1 base from J, with 11 bases in between. As DNA, the CDR3 is TGTGCCAGCAGCCCCCCGTCGGGGAACACTGAAGCTTTCTTT. This sequence encodes CASSPPSGNTEAFF.

CDR3 bases: TGTGCCAGCAACCGAGAAGCAATAGACTCGTCCTACGAGCAGTACTTC. The encoded protein is CASNREAIDSSYEQYF. The rearrangement links TRBV7-8 to TRBJ2-7; D gene ambiguous. Germline CDR1 reads SGHVS; CDR2 reads FQNEAQ. V was cut by 7 bases and J by 1 base, with 20 bases left in between. The CDR3 is made up of 16 amino acids.

In its sample, this clone was seen once. The J gene is TRBJ2-1, the V gene TRBV18; D is possibly TRBD2 (5 bases). Deletions cut 0 bases from V and 3 bases from J, with 9 bases between. Germline CDR1 reads KGHSH; CDR2 reads LQKENI. The CDR3 is 15 amino acids. The CDR3 DNA reads TGTGCCAGCTCACCACCAGGGAGTGTCTACAATGAGCAGTTCTTC. Protein: CASSPPGSVYNEQFF.

The chain has TRBV7-3 and TRBJ1-1; weak D call: TRBD1 (5 bases). The CDR3 totals 13 residues. Deletions cut 3 bases from V and 3 bases from J, with 8 bases between. CDR1 and CDR2 from the germline V gene are SGHTA and FQGTGA. This chain's CDR3 is CASSFGGDTEAFF. The CDR3 nucleotides read TGTGCCAGCAGCTTTGGGGGGGACACTGAAGCTTTCTTT.

The V and J genes are TRBV7-3 and TRBJ2-5, with 8 positions matching TRBD1. Germline V gives CDR1 SGHTA, CDR2 FQGTGA. The J segment lost 4 bases and the V segment lost 2 bases, leaving 12 bases of the junction unmatched. This CDR3 is built from 17 residues. CDR3 coding DNA: TGTGCCAGCAGCTTACGGGGGACAGGCCGTTCCGGAGAGACCCAGTACTTC. Translation: CASSLRGTGRSGETQYF.

The genes are TRBV5-6 and TRBJ1-1; possibly TRBD1 for D (6 bases). CDR3 length: 17 residues. Germline V lookup: CDR1 SGHDT, CDR2 YYEEEE. V lost 4 bases to trimming and J lost 2 bases, with 21 bases between them. CDR3 residues: CASSPGGALVINTEAFF. The CDR3 DNA follows: TGTGCCAGCAGCCCCGGGGGGGCCCTCGTAATTAACACTGAAGCTTTCTTT.

The rearrangement uses TRBV6-5 and TRBJ2-7; D perhaps matches TRBD1 (6 bases). Germline V gene data show CDR1 as MNHEY and CDR2 as SVGAGI. V dropped 6 bases and J dropped 5 bases, with 17 bases sitting between them. The CDR3 runs 14 residues. The CDR3: CASRTGLGVHEQYF. The CDR3 DNA is TGTGCCAGCAGAACAGGGTTGGGGGTCCACGAGCAGTACTTC.

This clone was detected only a few times. The chain combines TRBV6-6 with TRBJ1-5, with TRBD1 identical over 7 bases. The V gene's germline CDR1 is MNHNY and CDR2 SVGAGI (reference sequence). The CDR3 extends over 16 amino acids. J gave up 5 bases and V 4 bases, and 11 bases lay outside the gene matches. The DNA for the CDR3 is TGTGCCAGCAGTTTCCTGACAGGGACGACTGATCAGCCCCAGCATTTT. This sequence encodes CASSFLTGTTDQPQHF.

V gene TRBV19 combines with J gene TRBJ1-5; 8 bases agree with TRBD1. The J segment lost 4 bases and the V segment lost 2 bases, leaving 7 bases of the junction unmatched. The CDR3 contains 16 residues. CDR1 and CDR2 (germline): LNHDA, SQIVND (reference sequence). For the CDR3, the DNA is TGTGCCAGTAGTATATTTAACAGGGGGTTAAATCAGCCCCAGCATTTT. Amino acid sequence: CASSIFNRGLNQPQHF.

This chain connects TRBV5-4 to TRBJ1-6; no clear D gene. Between the trimmed V and J ends, which lost 4 bases and 7 bases, there was a span of 9 bases. Germline CDR1 and CDR2: SGHNT and YYREEE (reference sequence). The CDR3 spans 13 residues. CDR3 sequence (DNA): TGTGCCAGCAGCCGCGGTTTGAATTCACCCCTCCACTTT. Amino acids: CASSRGLNSPLHF.

The chain has TRBV19 and TRBJ1-1, with D perhaps TRBD1 (5 bases). V lost 3 bases, J lost 0 bases, and 8 bases lay in between. The CDR3 contains 14 residues. Germline V lookup: CDR1 LNHDA, CDR2 SQIVND (reference sequence). This chain's CDR3 is CASSMGQMNTEAFF. The CDR3 DNA reads as TGTGCCAGTAGTATGGGGCAGATGAACACTGAAGCTTTCTTT.

The V call is TRBV5-1, the J call TRBJ2-5; D might be TRBD1 (6 bases). The J call is doubtful: the DNA matches TRBJ2-7 better. Germline V lookup: CDR1 SGHRS, CDR2 YFSETQ. This CDR3 region has 14 residues. CDR3 residues: CASSPRTASYEQYF. The CDR3 region has the DNA TGCGCCAGCAGCCCTCGGACAGCAAGCTACGAGCAGTACTTC.

The chain recombines TRBV5-6 with TRBJ1-1, with 7 bases aligning to TRBD1. J was trimmed by 2 bases and V by 6 bases; bases with no gene match: 13. CDR3 length: 16 residues. CDR1 and CDR2 from the germline V gene are SGHDT and YYEEEE. The CDR3 nucleotides read TGTGCCAGCATCCTGTATAGGGGGCTGATAAACACTGAAGCTTTCTTT. Encoded protein: CASILYRGLINTEAFF.

The rearrangement joins TRBV4-1 to TRBJ2-5; 8 bases fit TRBD2. V dropped 3 bases and J dropped 5; count of bases not matched to a gene: 11. This CDR3 is 16 amino acids long. Germline CDR1 and CDR2: MGHRA and YSYEKL. CDR3 coding DNA: TGCGCCAGCAGCCACCTCGGGACTAGGGGCCTGGAGACCCAGTACTTC. It is translated as CASSHLGTRGLETQYF.

This chain connects TRBV7-2 to TRBJ2-3; 7 bases are a match to TRBD2. The CDR3 spans 15 residues. Unmatched junction bases numbered 12, after V lost 6 bases and J lost 6 bases. Germline V CDR1 and CDR2: SGHTA, FQGNSA. The CDR3 DNA sequence: TGTGCCAGCAGTTCCCTTGGGGAGGGCCTGGATACGCAGTATTTT. Its protein product is CASSSLGEGLDTQYF.

V and J are TRBV7-9 and TRBJ2-5; D gene ambiguous. CDR3 size: 16 residues. CDR1 is SEHNR, CDR2 FQNEAQ, per germline (reference sequence). Trimming removed 1 base at V and 5 bases at J, with 17 bases between. This CDR3 is CASSLGRRVLIETQYF. In nucleotides, the CDR3 is TGTGCCAGCAGCTTAGGTCGGAGAGTCCTAATTGAGACCCAGTACTTC. Supplemented by reference TRBV7-9 and TRBJ2-5, the full variable domain reads DTGVSQNPRHKITKRGQNVTFRCDPISEHNRLYWYRQTLGQGPEFLTYFQNEAQLEKSRLLSDRFSAERPKGSFSTLEIQRTEQGDSAMYLCASSLGRRVLIETQYFGPGTRLLVL.

The rearrangement uses TRBV12-5 and TRBJ2-1; 8 positions match TRBD1. With 4 bases clipped from V and 4 bases from J, the junction kept 3 bases outside the gene matches. Germline values: CDR1 LGHNT, CDR2 FRNRAP. This CDR3 spans 14 amino acids. CDR3 protein: CASGSDRGYNEQFF. The CDR3 DNA sequence: TGTGCTAGTGGTTCAGACAGGGGTTACAATGAGCAGTTCTTC.